This T cell receptor beta chain originates from a study of T cell repertoires in cytomegalovirus infection. Turning to the study itself: Well-studied HLA-B-restricted epitopes and recently identified HLA-C-restricted epitopes of CMV were both used in the study. Shared public TCR beta signatures pointed to both CMV infection and a matching HLA type.

TCRdb processed the reads anew with MiXCR; each CDR3 protein has one entry. Here the sample spans around 81,000 distinct CDR3 sequences, roughly 37% being singletons. Remarks on this clonotype: Its antigen is as yet unknown.

Study-level results: Ex vivo, HLA-C-restricted CMV-specific TCR beta clonotypes prevailed over the rest of the response. Identification of carriers of CMV plus the relevant HLA was performed using cumulative public TCR beta family frequency.

This receptor was taken from a human donor in good health (CMV status not recorded). Some clones in this sample may be carry-over from other donors' samples. The sample was CD8+ T cells from cultured PBMCs, taken from culture after CMV antigen stimulation.

The CDR3 loop reads CASSLDSLGTQYF. The CDR3, as DNA: TGTGCCAGCAGTTTAGATAGCTTGGGGACGCAGTATTTT. V is TRBV12-3 or TRBV12-4 and J is TRBJ2-3; D remains ambiguous. This CDR3 comprises 13 residues. The V end was cut by 1 base, the J end by 9 bases, with 11 bases between.